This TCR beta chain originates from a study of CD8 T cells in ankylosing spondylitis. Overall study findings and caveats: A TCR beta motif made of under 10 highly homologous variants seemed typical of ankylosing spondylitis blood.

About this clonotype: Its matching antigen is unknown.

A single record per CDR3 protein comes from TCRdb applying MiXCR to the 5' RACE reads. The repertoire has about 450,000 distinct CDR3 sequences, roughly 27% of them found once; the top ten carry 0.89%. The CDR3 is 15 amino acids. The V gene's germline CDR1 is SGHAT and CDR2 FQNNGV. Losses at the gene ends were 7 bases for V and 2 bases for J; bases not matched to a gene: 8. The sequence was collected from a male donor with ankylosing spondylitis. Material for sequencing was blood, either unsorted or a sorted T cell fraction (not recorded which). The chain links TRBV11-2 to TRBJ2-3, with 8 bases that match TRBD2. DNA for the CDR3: TGTGCCAGCACCCAAGGCGGGAGGACCACAGATACGCAGTATTTT. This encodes CASTQGGRTTDTQYF.